Shown below are 6 T cell receptor beta chains from a single sample sequenced in a study of shared T cell receptors in the human thymus. The data were produced by immunoSEQ multiplex PCR, yet TCRdb's version contains in-frame clones alone and is incomplete. The data hold about 610,000 clones, with approximately 88% observed a single time. These data are also associated with another study on human thymus T cells.

Input material: thymocytes. The source is a boy younger than two with a congenital heart defect.

This chain connects TRBV2 to TRBJ1-1, with D perhaps TRBD1 (6 bases). Germline CDR1 SNHLY, CDR2 FYNNEI. This CDR3 spans 11 amino acids. V was pared by 7 bases and J by 10 bases, with 13 bases between. CDR3 nucleotide sequence: TGTGCCAGCACGGGGACACCCGGAGCTTTCTTT. Protein product: CASTGTPGAFF.

The CDR3 DNA reads as TGTGCCAGCAGCTTACGGCCAGGGGGGCGGGACGCCCAAGAGACCCAGTACTTC. Translated, it gives CASSLRPGGRDAQETQYF. The V gene is TRBV7-6, the J gene TRBJ2-5; D possibly corresponds to TRBD1 (7 bases). Trimming left V 2 bases short and J 1 base short, with 20 bases between. The CDR3 sequence is 18 residues long. Germline V gives CDR1 SGHVS, CDR2 FNYEAQ.

The V gene is TRBV21-1, the J gene TRBJ1-1. TRBV21-1 is termed a pseudogene. The CDR3 is made up of 14 amino acids. The DNA of the CDR3 is TGTGCCAGCAGAATGAGGGTGAGGGACACTGAAGCTTTCTTT. Protein sequence: CASRMRVRDTEAFF.

The chain uses TRBV7-9 and TRBJ2-7; 8 nucleotides line up with TRBD1. V was pared by 1 base and J by 5 bases, with 13 bases of the junction left unmatched. Germline V lookup: CDR1 SEHNR, CDR2 FQNEAQ (reference sequence). This CDR3 is 17 amino acids long. CDR3 sequence (DNA): TGTGCCAGCAGCTTAGAGGGTGGACAGGGATCAACACACGAGCAGTACTTC. Encoded protein: CASSLEGGQGSTHEQYF.

The gene calls are TRBV4-2 and TRBJ2-7; TRBD2 matches at 8 bases. Trimming cost V 2 bases and J 2 bases; bases outside gene matches: 14. CDR1 is LGHNA and CDR2 is YNFKEQ in the germline V gene. The CDR3 has 18 amino acids. The CDR3 sequence: CASSQPHSPSGLTYEQYF. The CDR3 DNA is TGTGCCAGCAGCCAACCTCATTCGCCTAGCGGGCTCACCTACGAGCAGTACTTC.

V usage is TRBV10-3 and J usage is TRBJ1-4; D unclear. Trimming removed 6 bases at V and 11 bases at J, with 22 bases between. From germline, CDR1 is ENHRY and CDR2 SYGVKD. The CDR3 has 15 residues. Written as DNA, the CDR3 is TGTGCCATCAGCCCCCAAGAGGTGAGGATCGAGAAACTGTTTTTT. It codes for CAISPQEVRIEKLFF.